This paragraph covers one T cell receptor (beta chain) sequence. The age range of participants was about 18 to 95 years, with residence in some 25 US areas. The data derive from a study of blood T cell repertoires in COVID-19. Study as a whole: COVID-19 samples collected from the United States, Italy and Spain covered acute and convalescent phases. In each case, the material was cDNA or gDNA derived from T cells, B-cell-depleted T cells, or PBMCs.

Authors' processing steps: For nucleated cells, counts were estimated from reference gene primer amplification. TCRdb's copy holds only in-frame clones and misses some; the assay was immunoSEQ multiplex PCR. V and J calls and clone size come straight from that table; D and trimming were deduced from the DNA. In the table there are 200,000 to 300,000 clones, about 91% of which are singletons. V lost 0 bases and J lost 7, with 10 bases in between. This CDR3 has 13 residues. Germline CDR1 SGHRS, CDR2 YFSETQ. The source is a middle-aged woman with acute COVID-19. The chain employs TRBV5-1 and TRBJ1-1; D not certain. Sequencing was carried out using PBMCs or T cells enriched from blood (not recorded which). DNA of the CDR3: TGCGCCAGCAGCTTGGATTACGGGTATGAAGCTTTCTTT. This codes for CASSLDYGYEAFF.